The 3 T cell receptor beta chains below all came from one sample that was sequenced in a study of human T cells and chemical hapten exposure. The sample's time point: patch test 2, 6 weeks after DPC sensitization. Treatment reported: therapeutic diphenylcyclopropenone sensitization with weekly scalp DPC. A single record per CDR3 protein comes from TCRdb applying MiXCR to the RACE reads. The sample includes a few hundred thousand distinct CDR3 sequences, about 6% of them seen just once. Sequencing used whole blood, obtained in connection with sensitization to the hapten diphenylcyclopropenone (DPC). These receptor sequences come from a woman under 30 with alopecia areata. Some clones in this sample may be carry-over from other donors' samples.

This clonotype was recorded many times. The V gene is TRBV11-2, the J gene TRBJ1-1, with unresolved D. Looked up from germline, CDR1 is SGHAT and CDR2 is FQNNGV. V lost 0 bases, J lost 5 bases, and 13 bases lay in between. The CDR3 covers 15 residues. Written as DNA, the CDR3 is TGTGCCAGCAGCTTAGATTCGGGCCGAAGGACTGAAGCTTTCTTT. Translation: CASSLDSGRRTEAFF.

This clonotype was seen many times. The J gene is TRBJ1-2, the V gene TRBV10-2; the match to TRBD1 covers 10 bases. J lost 2 bases, V lost 3 bases, and 6 bases had no gene match. The length of the CDR3 is 16 residues. Germline V gene lookup returns CDR1 WSHSY and CDR2 SAAADI. The CDR3: CASSDGLGQGNYGYTF. The CDR3 DNA reads TGCGCCAGCAGTGATGGATTGGGACAGGGGAACTATGGCTACACCTTC.

Concerning this clonotype: A much larger clone differs from this one at a single base, so this may be a read error. The rearrangement uses TRBV29-1 and TRBJ2-3, with D unclear. Looked up from germline, CDR1 is SQVTM and CDR2 is ANQGSEA. CDR3 size: 9 residues. Trimming shortened V by 5 bases and J by 7 bases, and 4 bases separated the two germline ends. The CDR3 region has the DNA TGCAGCGTTTCGAATACGCAGTATTTT. Its protein is CSVSNTQYF.